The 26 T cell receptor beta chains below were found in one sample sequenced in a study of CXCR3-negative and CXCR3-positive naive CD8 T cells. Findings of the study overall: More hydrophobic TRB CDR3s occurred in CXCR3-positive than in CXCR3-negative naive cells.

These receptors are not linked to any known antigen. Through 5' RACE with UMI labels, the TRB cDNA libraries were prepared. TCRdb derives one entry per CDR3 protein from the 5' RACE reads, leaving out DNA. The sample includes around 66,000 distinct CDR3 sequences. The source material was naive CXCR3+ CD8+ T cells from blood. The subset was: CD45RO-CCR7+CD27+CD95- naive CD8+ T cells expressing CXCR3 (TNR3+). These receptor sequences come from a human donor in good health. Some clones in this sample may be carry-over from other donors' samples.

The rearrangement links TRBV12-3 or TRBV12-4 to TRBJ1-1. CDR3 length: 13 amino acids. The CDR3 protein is CASSLRVYTEAFF.

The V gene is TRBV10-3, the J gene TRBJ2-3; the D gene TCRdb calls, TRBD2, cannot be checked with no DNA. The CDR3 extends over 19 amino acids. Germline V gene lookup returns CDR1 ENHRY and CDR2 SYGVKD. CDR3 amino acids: CAISGTSGSGVIVTDTQYF.

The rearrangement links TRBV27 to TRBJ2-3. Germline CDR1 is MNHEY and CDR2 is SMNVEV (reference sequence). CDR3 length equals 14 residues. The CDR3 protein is CASSLYPSTDTQYF.

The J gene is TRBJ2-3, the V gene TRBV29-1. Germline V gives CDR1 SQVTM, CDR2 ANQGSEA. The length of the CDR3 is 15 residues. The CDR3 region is CSVEAHGDDTDTQYF.

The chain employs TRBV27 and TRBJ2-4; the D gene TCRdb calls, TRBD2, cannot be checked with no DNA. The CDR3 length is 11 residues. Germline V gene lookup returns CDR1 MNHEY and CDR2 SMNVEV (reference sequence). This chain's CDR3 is CASSFRGGLYF.

The CDR3 is CSVAGGSYNEQFF. The chain is built from TRBV29-1 and TRBJ2-1. The CDR3 length is 13 residues. The V gene's germline CDR1 is SQVTM and CDR2 ANQGSEA.

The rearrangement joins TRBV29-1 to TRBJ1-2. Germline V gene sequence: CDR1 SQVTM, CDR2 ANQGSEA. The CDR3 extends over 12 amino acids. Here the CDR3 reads CSVVETLYGYTF. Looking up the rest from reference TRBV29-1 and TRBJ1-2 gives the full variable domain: SAVISQKPSRDICQRGTSLTIQCQVDSQVTMMFWYRQQPGQSLTLIATANQGSEATYESGFVIDKFPISRPNLTFSTLTVSNMSPEDSSIYLCSVVETLYGYTFGSGTRLTVV.

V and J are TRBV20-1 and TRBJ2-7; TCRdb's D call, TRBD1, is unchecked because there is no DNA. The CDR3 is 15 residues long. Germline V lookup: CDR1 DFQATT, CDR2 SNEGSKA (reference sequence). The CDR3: CSARRQGWSSYEQYF.

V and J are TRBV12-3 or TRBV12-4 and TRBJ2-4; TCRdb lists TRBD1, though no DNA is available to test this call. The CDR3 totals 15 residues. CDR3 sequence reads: CASSRSQGIGNIQYF.

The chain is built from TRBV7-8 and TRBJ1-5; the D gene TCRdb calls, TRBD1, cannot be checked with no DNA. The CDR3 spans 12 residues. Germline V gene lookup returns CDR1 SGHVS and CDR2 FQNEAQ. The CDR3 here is CASSSGDQPQHF.

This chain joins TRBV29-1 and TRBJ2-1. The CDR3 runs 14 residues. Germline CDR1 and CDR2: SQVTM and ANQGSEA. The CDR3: CSVEPESSYNEQFF.

CDR3 sequence: CASSVGLAAVYEQYF. The chain is built from TRBV9 and TRBJ2-7; the D call of TRBD2 rests on TCRdb alone, since no DNA is present to check it. The CDR3 is made up of 15 amino acids. Germline CDR1 is SGDLS and CDR2 is YYNGEE. The full variable domain, completed using reference TRBV9 and TRBJ2-7, is DSGVTQTPKHLITATGQRVTLRCSPRSGDLSVYWYQQSLDQGLQFLIQYYNGEERAKGNILERFSAQQFPDLHSELNLSSLELGDSALYFCASSVGLAAVYEQYFGPGTRLTVT.

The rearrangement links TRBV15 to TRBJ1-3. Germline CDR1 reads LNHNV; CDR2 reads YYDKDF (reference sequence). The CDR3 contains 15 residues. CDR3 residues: CATSSGWALGNTIYF.

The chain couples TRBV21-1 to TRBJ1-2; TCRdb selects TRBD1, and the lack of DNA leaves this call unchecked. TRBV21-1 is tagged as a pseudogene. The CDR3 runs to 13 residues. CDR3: CASSPRRGRGYTF.

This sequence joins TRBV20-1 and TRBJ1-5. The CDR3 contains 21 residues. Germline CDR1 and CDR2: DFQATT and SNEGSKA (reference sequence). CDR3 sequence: CSASVSRSRQGGLYSNQPQHF.

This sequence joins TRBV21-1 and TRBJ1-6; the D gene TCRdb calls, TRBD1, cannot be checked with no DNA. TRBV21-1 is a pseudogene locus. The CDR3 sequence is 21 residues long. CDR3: CASSKNRGAKTRFSYNSPLHF.

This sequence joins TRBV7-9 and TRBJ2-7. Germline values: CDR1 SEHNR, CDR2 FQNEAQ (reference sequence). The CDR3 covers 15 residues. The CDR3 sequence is CASSLDPSPFYEQYF.

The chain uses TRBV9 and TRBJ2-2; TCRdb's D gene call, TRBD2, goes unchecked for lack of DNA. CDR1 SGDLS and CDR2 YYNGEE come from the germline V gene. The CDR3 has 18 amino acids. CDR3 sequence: CASSVGGGTSIDTGELFF.

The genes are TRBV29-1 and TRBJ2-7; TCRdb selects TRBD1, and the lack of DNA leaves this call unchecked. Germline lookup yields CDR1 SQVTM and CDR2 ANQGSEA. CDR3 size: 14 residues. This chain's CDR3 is CSVEEQGSPYEQYF.

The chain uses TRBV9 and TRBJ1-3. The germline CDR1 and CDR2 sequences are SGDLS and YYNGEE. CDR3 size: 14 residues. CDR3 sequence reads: CASSGRLSGNTIYF.

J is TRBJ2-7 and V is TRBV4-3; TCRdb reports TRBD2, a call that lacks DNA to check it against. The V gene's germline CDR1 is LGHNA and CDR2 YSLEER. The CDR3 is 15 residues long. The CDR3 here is CASSQASGGPYEQYF.

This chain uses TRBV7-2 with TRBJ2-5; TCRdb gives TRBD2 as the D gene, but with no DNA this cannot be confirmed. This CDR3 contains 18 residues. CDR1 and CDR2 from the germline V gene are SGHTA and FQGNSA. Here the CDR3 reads CASSTLGLAGGWGETQYF.

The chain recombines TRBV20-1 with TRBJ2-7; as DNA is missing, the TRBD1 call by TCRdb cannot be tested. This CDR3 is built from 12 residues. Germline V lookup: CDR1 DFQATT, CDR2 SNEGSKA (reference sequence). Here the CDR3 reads CSARVGGNEQYF.

The CDR3 region is CSAESGTGGNYEQYF. The V gene is TRBV20-1, the J gene TRBJ2-7; the TRBD1 assignment by TCRdb is unverifiable without DNA. From germline, CDR1 is DFQATT and CDR2 SNEGSKA (reference sequence). The CDR3 runs 15 residues.

The CDR3: CSVDGPRRMSENYEQYF. V is TRBV29-1 and J is TRBJ2-7; TCRdb calls TRBD2, which cannot be checked without DNA. Germline V gene data show CDR1 as SQVTM and CDR2 as ANQGSEA. The CDR3 consists of 17 residues.

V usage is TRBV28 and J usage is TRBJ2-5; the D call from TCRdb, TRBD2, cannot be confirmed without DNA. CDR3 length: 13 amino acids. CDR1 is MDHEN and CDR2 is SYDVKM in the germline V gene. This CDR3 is CASSPTSAETQYF. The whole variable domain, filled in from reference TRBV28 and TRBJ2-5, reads DVKVTQSSRYLVKRTGEKVFLECVQDMDHENMFWYRQDPGLGLRLIYFSYDVKMKEKGDIPEGYSVSREKKERFSLILESASTNQTSMYLCASSPTSAETQYFGPGTRLLVL.